This T cell receptor beta chain was obtained from a study of T cell changes during pregnancy in multiple sclerosis (dated by TCRdb to about 2019). The study in broad terms: The study examined how the T cell repertoire changed over the course of pregnancy in women with multiple sclerosis.

The CDR3 runs 15 amino acids, cysteine and phenylalanine included. CDR3 DNA is the only sequence kept; it has 45 bases, read in frame from the first base. Here V drops 9 bases and J drops 4 bases, and the junction holds 10 bases not matched to any gene. CDR1 and CDR2, looked up from the germline V gene (reference sequence), are LNHDA and SQIVND. In the case of this clone: Its antigen is still unknown. No base quality information exists; no much larger clone differs at one position.

To prepare the library, the immunoSEQ multiplex PCR assay was applied. TCRdb took this table from immuneACCESS and kept in-frame rearrangements with V and J called. Such tables lack part of the clones; where checked against another copy, unresolved V genes explain under half of the gap, and the rest is unexplained. Recorded for this sample are tens of thousands of clones; under 95% of them occurred a single time. The top ten hold around 5% of the sample. The sequence is built from TRBV19 and TRBJ1-1; the central 11 bases match TRBD1. This material consisted of CD8+ T cells from peripheral blood mononuclear cells, taken before pregnancy. The receptor was isolated from a female donor with multiple sclerosis, enrolled in a pregnancy study. The nucleotide sequence is TGTGCCAGCACCCCCGGGACAGGGGGTGTCACTGAAGCTTTCTTT. Protein translation: CASTPGTGGVTEAFF. Supplemented by the reference TRBV19 and TRBJ1-1 proteins around the CDR3, the complete variable domain is DGGITQSPKYLFRKEGQNVTLSCEQNLNHDAMYWYRQDPGQGLRLIYYSQIVNDFQKGDIAEGYSVSREKKESFPLTVTSAQKNPTAFYLCASTPGTGGVTEAFFGQGTRLTVV.